The clone carrying this T cell receptor (beta chain) has more than one count but fewer than ten. The target antigen is unknown. Per germline, CDR1 SQVTM and CDR2 ANQGSEA. Trimming cost V 4 bases and J 4 bases; bases outside gene matches: 11. The CDR3 has 16 amino acids. The data belong to a study of beta chain features in type 1 diabetes. Overall study findings and caveats: Researchers cautioned that cDNA sequencing could over-represent cells with high TCR expression. The study found moderately but significantly shorter TCRB CDR3s in all four CD4+ subsets of Type 1 diabetes patients. Naive, central memory and regulatory TCRB repertoires appeared more similar among patients than healthy donors. PCR might pick shorter templates more often, in the same way for patients and controls. More deletions and fewer insertions at VDJ junctions were found in patients with type 1 diabetes.

As every portion of the isolated RNA was reverse transcribed, the sequencing read expressed TCRB transcripts. TCRdb's table, derived via immunoSEQ multiplex PCR, lists solely in-frame clones and lacks some. Counted here are around 240,000 clones, 15% to 20% occurring once; the ten biggest clones make up about 0.085%. Material for sequencing was naive CD4+ T cells from blood. The chain carries TRBV29-1 and TRBJ2-7, with 12 bases lining up with TRBD2. This TCR came from a man in his thirties or forties with type 1 diabetes. The CDR3 coding sequence is TGCAGCGTTGGAATGGCCGGACTAGCGGGAAGGTACGAGCAGTACTTC. Protein sequence: CSVGMAGLAGRYEQYF.